This T cell receptor (beta chain) stems from a study of T cell clonotyping in hematopoietic cell transplantation. Study-wide results and limits: Recipient TCR diversity dropped after transplant; expanded clonotypes rose from day 30 to 180.

As concerns this clone: What it binds is unknown.

With 8 bases removed from V and 2 bases from J, the gap between germline ends came to 13 bases. The CDR3 loop spans 13 amino acids. The V gene's germline CDR1 is GTSNPN and CDR2 SVGIG (reference sequence). Some clones are missing from TCRdb's copy, which holds only in-frame ones; the method was immunoSEQ multiplex PCR. This table has about 9,300 clones, roughly nine tenths appearing once. This material consisted of PBMCs, taken 180 days after allogeneic stem cell transplant. The receptor was derived from a human patient who had an allogeneic stem cell transplant, so the T cells may come from the graft donor. The donor label of this sample is uncertain. Some clones in this sample may be carry-over from other donors' samples. This chain uses TRBV30 with TRBJ1-3; tentative D call: TRBD1 (5 bases). The CDR3 loop reads CAQSSGAGNTIYF. The CDR3 coding sequence is TGTGCCCAGTCATCGGGGGCTGGAAACACCATATATTTT.